The present entry profiles one T cell receptor beta chain with its context. In this sample, this clone turned up many times. Its antigen is currently not known. No base quality information exists; no much larger clone differs at one position. Other DNA variants within this sample encode the same CDR3. Library method: the immunoSEQ multiplex PCR assay. The original methods were these. To diagnose cytomegalovirus status from the catalog of TCR beta chain sequences, a statistical classification framework was built. Sourced from immuneACCESS, this table was stored by TCRdb with only in-frame sequences that have V and J called. A share of the clones is absent; for the studies checked, an unresolved V gene accounts for under half, and the remainder has no known explanation. V and J calls plus clone size are reproduced from that table; the DNA served to infer D and trimming. This sample gives 100,000 to 150,000 clones in total; roughly 84% of them show up just once. The top ten clones comprise approximately 2% of the sample.

The data were taken from a study of cytomegalovirus exposure and HLA in healthy donors (dated by TCRdb to 2016 to 2017). About the investigation overall: The 666 repertoires of the first cohort and the 95 to 150 validation repertoires were produced on the same platform, according to a later analysis. To predict cytomegalovirus infection status, the study combined high-throughput TCR immunosequencing, statistical association of individual TCRs with disease status, and machine learning. The study aimed to test whether cataloging public T cell receptors could reveal signatures of past pathogen exposure. In addition to the first cohort of 666 subjects, a separate validation cohort of approximately 120 different subjects was used.

Including the terminal cysteine and phenylalanine, the CDR3 comprises 13 residues. Solely the CDR3 DNA is kept, with 39 bases framed from the first base. According to the germline V gene (reference sequence), CDR1 reads SEHNR and CDR2 reads FQNEAQ. Trimming costs V 6 bases and J 1 base, and their ends lie 9 bases apart. General study outcomes and caveats: A total of roughly 160 TCR beta chains were listed by the study as associated with cytomegalovirus. The authors suggested that the approach could potentially be extended to other disease states and immunological phenotypes. In both the original and validation cohorts, the classifier was reported to diagnose cytomegalovirus status with high specificity and sensitivity. Most TCR sequences were observed very rarely across donors, whereas some public TCRs were present in many individuals. A later analysis had no HLA typing for the validation cohort, so co-occurrence there was scored across all 130 or so repertoires. Of the cluster scores, about 94% were above 0 in a later analysis, which found that TCRs clustered in the first cohort also tended to co-occur in the approximately 130 validation repertoires. A few of the identified cytomegalovirus-associated TCR beta chains were confirmed in vitro to be specific for cytomegalovirus antigens.

The donors belonged to the validation cohort of over a hundred subjects, which was separate from the approximately 700-subject first cohort. This sequence was found in a woman younger than 45 in good health and CMV-seronegative. The chain is made from TRBV7-9 and TRBJ1-1; a tentative D match to TRBD1 spans 5 bases. Sample: PBMCs. CDR3 region: CASRKTGNTEAFF. The nucleotide sequence reads TGTGCCAGCAGGAAAACAGGGAACACTGAAGCTTTCTTT.